A single sample is the source of the 21 T cell receptor beta chains below, sequenced in a study of cytomegalovirus exposure and HLA in healthy donors. In the PCR, 60 Vbeta and 13 Jbeta primers were used. The method was immunoSEQ multiplex PCR; TCRdb's version includes in-frame clones alone and lacks a portion of them. Among 150,000 or so clones listed, roughly 80% were seen once. The sequenced material came from PBMCs. The receptor source for this set is a man aged 25 to 45 in good health and CMV-seronegative.

The rearrangement uses TRBV29-1 and TRBJ1-4, with 7 bases lining up with TRBD1. V dropped 6 bases and J dropped 4; count of bases not matched to a gene: 5. CDR3 size: 13 residues. Germline V gives CDR1 SQVTM, CDR2 ANQGSEA. CDR3 region: CSVGTEFNEKLFF. As DNA, the CDR3 is TGCAGCGTGGGGACAGAATTTAATGAAAAACTGTTTTTT.

V is TRBV13 and J is TRBJ2-7; D call uncertain. V shed 3 bases and J shed 4 bases, with 7 bases lying between them. Germline V lookup: CDR1 PRHDT, CDR2 FYEKMQ (reference sequence). This CDR3 has 12 amino acids. CDR3 DNA: TGTGCCAGCAGCTTTGGGCAGTACGAGCAGTACTTC. As protein: CASSFGQYEQYF.

The rearrangement joins TRBV30 to TRBJ1-6; D is undetermined. Per the germline V gene, CDR1 is GTSNPN and CDR2 is SVGIG (reference sequence). Trimming removed 1 base at V and 7 bases at J, with 5 bases between. CDR3 length equals 12 residues. In DNA form, the CDR3 reads TGTGCCTGGAGTGCAACAAATTCACCCCTCCACTTT. The encoded protein is CAWSATNSPLHF.

The J gene is TRBJ2-7, the V gene TRBV15, with D uncertain. V lost 11 bases to trimming and J lost 7 bases, with 18 bases between them. The germline gives CDR1 LNHNV, CDR2 YYDKDF (reference sequence). The CDR3 covers 12 residues. The CDR3 bases are TGTGCCGCAAATGGGCAGGATGGGGAGCAGTACTTC. It yields the protein CAANGQDGEQYF.

The chain is built from TRBV4-1 and TRBJ2-2, with 7 bases fitting TRBD2. The CDR3 has 15 amino acids. With 1 base clipped from V and 6 bases from J, the junction kept 5 bases outside the gene matches. Germline CDR1 MGHRA, CDR2 YSYEKL. In nucleotides, the CDR3 is TGCGCCAGCAGCCAAGGGTGGGGGGGGGCCGGGGAGCTGTTTTTT. Its protein product is CASSQGWGGAGELFF.

This clone was detected only once. V usage is TRBV10-3 and J usage is TRBJ2-3; a weak D match, TRBD2 (6 bases). The CDR3 consists of 15 residues. Germline CDR1 is ENHRY and CDR2 is SYGVKD. Trimming stripped 3 bases from V and 4 bases from J, with 14 bases between. CDR3 sequence (DNA): TGTGCCATCAGTGAAGGTCGGGAGATGTCAGATACGCAGTATTTT. Protein product: CAISEGREMSDTQYF.

This clone was recorded once. At one end, the junction sequence differs from germline, possibly due to a read error. V usage is TRBV7-9 and J usage is TRBJ2-1; 11 nucleotides line up with TRBD2. Germline assignment: CDR1 SEHNR and CDR2 FQNEAQ (reference sequence). The CDR3 length is 16 residues. CDR3 nucleotides: TGTTCCAGCAGCTTACGCCTAGCGGGGGGTGACAATGAGCAGTTCTTC. It translates to CSSSLRLAGGDNEQFF.

The chain has TRBV5-1 and TRBJ1-2, with D possibly matching TRBD1 (5 bases). CDR1 is SGHRS and CDR2 is YFSETQ in the germline V gene. Trimming cost V 0 bases and J 8 bases, with 8 bases left between them. The length of the CDR3 is 12 residues. CDR3 coding DNA: TGCGCCAGCAGCTTGGAACAGGCGGGCTACACCTTC. This translates into CASSLEQAGYTF.

This chain connects TRBV5-1 to TRBJ2-1, with 11 bases that match TRBD2. The germline CDR1 and CDR2 sequences are SGHRS and YFSETQ. V gave up 3 bases and J gave up 0 bases; unmatched junction bases: 5. This CDR3 has 17 amino acids. DNA of the CDR3: TGCGCCAGCAGCTCTAGACTAGCGGGGTACTCCTACAATGAGCAGTTCTTC. Residues: CASSSRLAGYSYNEQFF. Complete variable domain (other parts from reference TRBV5-1 and TRBJ2-1): KAGVTQTPRYLIKTRGQQVTLSCSPISGHRSVSWYQQTPGQGLQFLFEYFSETQRNKGNFPGRFSGRQFSNSRSEMNVSTLELGDSALYLCASSSRLAGYSYNEQFFGPGTRLTVL.

The chain employs TRBV6-5 and TRBJ1-1; 8 bases are shared with TRBD1. The V gene's germline CDR1 is MNHEY and CDR2 SVGAGI. The CDR3 covers 13 residues. With 5 bases clipped from V and 8 bases from J, the junction kept 7 bases outside the gene matches. CDR3 DNA sequence: TGTGCCAGCAGTGAAAGGAGGGACAGGGAAGCTTTCTTT. This gives the protein CASSERRDREAFF.

The chain uses TRBV19 and TRBJ2-5; no clear D gene. The germline V gene encodes CDR1 LNHDA and CDR2 SQIVND (reference sequence). The germline V and J ends were trimmed by 6 bases and 4 bases, with 12 bases remaining between them. The CDR3 has 13 residues. CDR3 sequence (DNA): TGTGCCAGTAGCCTGATCTTGAGAGAGACCCAGTACTTC. It is translated as CASSLILRETQYF.

The sample holds a few counts of this clone. The J gene is TRBJ2-5, the V gene TRBV7-2; 7 nucleotides line up with TRBD2. V lost 5 bases, J lost 4 bases, and 19 bases stayed unmatched. The germline gives CDR1 SGHTA, CDR2 FQGNSA. The CDR3 sequence is 18 residues long. The CDR3 DNA reads as TGTGCCAGCAGCCCAGAGGTCGGCGTGACAGCGGGGCCAGAGACCCAGTACTTC. Its protein is CASSPEVGVTAGPETQYF.

V is TRBV6-1 and J is TRBJ2-7; the match to TRBD2 covers 9 bases. The CDR3 totals 13 residues. Trimming at V came to 6 bases and at J to 2 bases, leaving 2 bases not matched to a gene. Germline CDR1 is MNHNS and CDR2 is SASEGT. DNA of the CDR3: TGTGCCAGCAGAGTAGCGGGGGCCTACGAGCAGTACTTC. Encoded protein: CASRVAGAYEQYF.

The chain uses TRBV25-1 and TRBJ2-3; D uncertain. This CDR3 region has 13 residues. Between the trimmed V and J ends, which lost 5 bases and 4 bases, there was a span of 10 bases. CDR1 is MGHDK, CDR2 SYGVNS, per germline. The DNA of the CDR3 is TGTGCCAGCAGTTCCTCCACGGCAGATACGCAGTATTTT. Protein sequence: CASSSSTADTQYF.

The chain couples TRBV5-1 to TRBJ1-4; D is unclear. Looked up from germline, CDR1 is SGHRS and CDR2 is YFSETQ. CDR3 length: 16 amino acids. Trimming took 0 bases from V and 1 from J, leaving 10 bases between them. CDR3 sequence (DNA): TGCGCCAGCAGCTTGGCGGGGTTCGGAACTAATGAAAAACTGTTTTTT. Translation: CASSLAGFGTNEKLFF.

This clone was counted a few times. V gene TRBV19 combines with J gene TRBJ2-7, with TRBD1 identical over 12 bases. CDR3 length: 15 amino acids. Germline V lookup: CDR1 LNHDA, CDR2 SQIVND (reference sequence). Trimming removed 4 bases from V and 7 bases from J; junction bases left unmatched: 8. CDR3 residues: CASSTGTGGFWEQYF. DNA for the CDR3: TGTGCCAGTAGTACCGGGACAGGGGGCTTTTGGGAGCAGTACTTC.

The V and J genes are TRBV2 and TRBJ1-1, with D perhaps matching TRBD1 (6 bases). Germline V CDR1 and CDR2: SNHLY, FYNNEI. The CDR3 has 15 residues. The V gene lost 3 bases and the J gene lost 7 bases, with 18 bases spanning the gap. The CDR3 spells CASSELRGAPVEAFF. CDR3 DNA sequence: TGTGCCAGCAGTGAGCTTCGGGGGGCGCCCGTTGAAGCTTTCTTT.

This clone has more than one count but fewer than ten. The chain joins TRBV6-1 to TRBJ1-5, with unresolved D. The V end was cut by 3 bases, the J end by 6 bases, with 6 bases between. The CDR3 is 12 amino acids. Per germline, CDR1 MNHNS and CDR2 SASEGT. CDR3 DNA sequence: TGTGCCAGCAGTGAGTACGGTCAGCCCCAGCATTTT. Protein: CASSEYGQPQHF.

In this sample, this clone turned up a few times. This sequence joins TRBV7-6 and TRBJ1-5, with 7 bases that match TRBD1. This CDR3 has 14 residues. V shed 7 bases, J shed 4 bases, and the junction held 7 bases outside the gene matches. Germline V CDR1 and CDR2: SGHVS, FNYEAQ. The CDR3 bases are TGTGCCAGCATCTCTGGGGACAGAAATCAGCCCCAGCATTTT. It codes for CASISGDRNQPQHF.

This clone has more than one count but fewer than ten. The rearrangement links TRBV5-1 to TRBJ2-5, with a possible D match to TRBD1 (5 bases). Between the trimmed V and J ends, which lost 9 bases and 6 bases, there was a span of 18 bases. This CDR3 is 13 amino acids long. Germline V lookup: CDR1 SGHRS, CDR2 YFSETQ. Written as DNA, the CDR3 is TGCGCCACCCGAAAGGAGCAGGGCCAGACCCAGTACTTC. Translating it yields CATRKEQGQTQYF.

V usage is TRBV2 and J usage is TRBJ2-3, with 7 bases matching TRBD2. The CDR3 is 14 residues long. V lost 6 bases and J lost 0; bases outside the gene matches: 3. From germline, CDR1 is SNHLY and CDR2 FYNNEI. The CDR3 nucleotides are TGTGCCAGCAGAAGGGACTATAGCACAGATACGCAGTATTTT. This translates into CASRRDYSTDTQYF.